The next 16 T cell receptor beta chains were all read from a single sample in a study of blood T cell repertoires in COVID-19. Repertoires were generated with immunoSEQ multiplex PCR, while TCRdb's copy carries only in-frame clones and drops some. This table has about 68,000 clones, 70% to 90% appearing once. The sample comprised peripheral blood. These receptors all stem from a man aged 50 to 60 with acute or convalescent COVID-19.

The gene calls are TRBV5-1 and TRBJ1-6, with no clear D. From germline, CDR1 is SGHRS and CDR2 YFSETQ. This CDR3 has 14 amino acids. Deletions cut 0 bases from V and 9 bases from J, with 10 bases between. CDR3 sequence reads: CASSLGRRGSPLHF. As DNA, the CDR3 is TGCGCCAGCAGCTTGGGACGTAGAGGTTCACCCCTCCACTTT. Looking up the rest from reference TRBV5-1 and TRBJ1-6 gives the full variable domain: KAGVTQTPRYLIKTRGQQVTLSCSPISGHRSVSWYQQTPGQGLQFLFEYFSETQRNKGNFPGRFSGRQFSNSRSEMNVSTLELGDSALYLCASSLGRRGSPLHFGNGTRLTVT.

This chain connects TRBV5-4 to TRBJ1-2, with D possibly TRBD1 on 6 matching bases. Trimming took 0 bases from V and 1 from J, leaving 10 bases between them. The germline V gene encodes CDR1 SGHNT and CDR2 YYREEE (reference sequence). This CDR3 has 15 amino acids. CDR3 DNA: TGTGCCAGCAGCTTGGGACAGGCCGTTAACTATGGCTACACCTTC. Amino acid sequence: CASSLGQAVNYGYTF.

The chain uses TRBV7-3 and TRBJ2-1; the D gene is possibly TRBD2 (5 bases). Germline assignment: CDR1 SGHTA and CDR2 FQGTGA. This CDR3 has 14 amino acids. Between the trimmed V and J ends, which lost 6 bases and 5 bases, there was a span of 14 bases. The CDR3 is CASSTGLDHNEQFF. The CDR3 nucleotides are TGTGCCAGCAGTACCGGACTGGACCACAATGAGCAGTTCTTC.

This chain links TRBV2 with TRBJ2-1, with D unclear. Trimming pared 6 bases from V and 1 base from J, leaving 7 bases between. This CDR3 spans 13 amino acids. Germline values: CDR1 SNHLY, CDR2 FYNNEI. Written as DNA, the CDR3 is TGTGCCAGCAGAGCTTCTTCCTACAATGAGCAGTTCTTC. Its translation is CASRASSYNEQFF.

The J gene is TRBJ1-6, the V gene TRBV19; D is ambiguous. This CDR3 has 16 amino acids. V dropped 7 bases and J dropped 0 bases, with 13 bases sitting between them. Germline V CDR1 and CDR2: LNHDA, SQIVND (reference sequence). CDR3: CASTPTGSSYNSPLHF. The CDR3 region has the DNA TGTGCCAGTACCCCGACGGGGAGCTCCTATAATTCACCCCTCCACTTT. The full variable domain, completed using reference TRBV19 and TRBJ1-6, is DGGITQSPKYLFRKEGQNVTLSCEQNLNHDAMYWYRQDPGQGLRLIYYSQIVNDFQKGDIAEGYSVSREKKESFPLTVTSAQKNPTAFYLCASTPTGSSYNSPLHFGNGTRLTVT.

The genes are TRBV5-1 and TRBJ1-5; D unclear. The germline gives CDR1 SGHRS, CDR2 YFSETQ. Trimming cost V 0 bases and J 2 bases, with 12 bases left between them. The CDR3 is 16 amino acids. The CDR3 sequence is CASSLAPLGGNQPQHF. The CDR3, as DNA: TGCGCCAGCAGCTTGGCCCCCCTGGGCGGCAATCAGCCCCAGCATTTT.

This rearrangement joins TRBV4-1 to TRBJ2-5; D is possibly TRBD2 (7 bases). Trimming stripped 0 bases from V and 1 base from J, with 9 bases between. The CDR3 has 15 amino acids. CDR1 is MGHRA and CDR2 is YSYEKL in the germline V gene. DNA for the CDR3: TGCGCCAGCAGCCAAGACCGGGGGGCCCAAGAGACCCAGTACTTC. Its protein is CASSQDRGAQETQYF.

This clone was observed a few times. The CDR3 DNA follows: TGTGCCATCAGTGACAGGGGCTACTCTGGAAACACCATATATTTT. The encoded protein is CAISDRGYSGNTIYF. This chain uses TRBV10-3 with TRBJ1-3; maybe TRBD1 (6 bases). The germline gives CDR1 ENHRY, CDR2 SYGVKD. The CDR3 contains 15 residues. V lost 3 bases and J 0 bases, leaving 9 bases between the germline ends.

The J gene is TRBJ2-5, the V gene TRBV12-3 or TRBV12-4, with D tentatively TRBD2 (5 bases). The V end lost 5 bases, the J end lost 1 base, and 8 bases lay between the germline ends. This CDR3 has 13 amino acids. CDR3 loop: CASSRGSQETQYF. The CDR3 nucleotides read TGTGCCAGCAGTCGGGGTTCCCAAGAGACCCAGTACTTC.

The chain uses TRBV11-1 and TRBJ2-1; 9 bases align to TRBD1. CDR3 length: 15 residues. The germline gives CDR1 SGHAT, CDR2 FQDESV (reference sequence). V shed 4 bases and J 0 bases; nucleotides not matched to a gene: 1. The CDR3 here is CASSSGQGSYNEQFF. In DNA, the CDR3 is TGTGCCAGCAGCTCGGGACAGGGCTCCTACAATGAGCAGTTCTTC.

The table lists this clone with a count of one. The chain is built from TRBV7-6 and TRBJ2-3; D is perhaps TRBD2 (5 bases). The CDR3 contains 15 residues. The germline CDR1 and CDR2 sequences are SGHVS and FNYEAQ. Trimming took 2 bases from V and 0 from J, leaving 9 bases between them. CDR3 DNA: TGTGCCAGCAGCTTACTACTAGGTAGCACAGATACGCAGTATTTT. The encoded protein is CASSLLLGSTDTQYF. Full variable domain (rest looked up from reference TRBV7-6 and TRBJ2-3): GAGVSQSPRYKVTKRGQDVALRCDPISGHVSLYWYRQALGQGPEFLTYFNYEAQQDKSGLPNDRFSAERPEGSISTLTIQRTEQRDSAMYRCASSLLLGSTDTQYFGPGTRLTVL.

V gene TRBV21-1 combines with J gene TRBJ2-7; the DNA was not used to check the table's D call, TRBD2. TRBV21-1 is annotated as a pseudogene. The CDR3 covers 17 residues. The CDR3 protein is CASSKKAKGDSGYEQYF. The CDR3 DNA reads as TGTGCCAGCAGCAAAAAAGCGAAAGGGGATAGCGGGTACGAGCAGTACTTC.

This clone has just one count. The chain is built from TRBV18 and TRBJ2-5, with unresolved D. The CDR3 is 13 residues long. In germline, CDR1 is KGHSH, CDR2 LQKENI. Trimming removed 2 bases from V and 2 bases from J, with 6 bases in between. The CDR3 DNA reads TGTGCCAGCTCACCATGGCAGCAAGAGACCCAGTACTTC. This encodes CASSPWQQETQYF.

The chain employs TRBV11-3 and TRBJ2-3; 10 bases match TRBD2. From germline, CDR1 is SGHNT and CDR2 YENEEA. Unmatched junction bases numbered 4, after V lost 5 bases and J lost 2 bases. CDR3 length equals 15 residues. The CDR3 loop is CASSLLAGFTDTQYF. The DNA for the CDR3 is TGTGCCAGCAGCCTACTAGCGGGATTCACAGATACGCAGTATTTT. The whole variable domain, filled in from reference TRBV11-3 and TRBJ2-3, reads EAGVVQSPRYKIIEKKQPVAFWCNPISGHNTLYWYLQNLGQGPELLIRYENEEAVDDSQLPKDRFSAERLKGVDSTLKIQPAELGDSAVYLCASSLLAGFTDTQYFGPGTRLTVL.

This clone was detected a few times. The V call is TRBV5-4, the J call TRBJ1-1, with D possibly matching TRBD1 (5 bases). CDR3 size: 15 residues. V gave up 1 base and J gave up 4 bases, with 14 bases separating them. Germline V gene sequence: CDR1 SGHNT, CDR2 YYREEE (reference sequence). The CDR3 DNA follows: TGTGCCAGCAGCTTGTACCCAGGGCATGGCACTGAAGCTTTCTTT. Protein: CASSLYPGHGTEAFF. Variable domain in full (rest from reference TRBV5-4 and TRBJ1-1): ETGVTQSPTHLIKTRGQQVTLRCSSQSGHNTVSWYQQALGQGPQFIFQYYREEENGRGNFPPRFSGLQFPNYSSELNVNALELDDSALYLCASSLYPGHGTEAFFGQGTRLTVV.

The chain uses TRBV10-3 and TRBJ2-3; TRBD2 might be the D (5 bases). Trimming left V 4 bases short and J 4 bases short, with 18 bases between. The CDR3 is 16 residues long. CDR1 ENHRY and CDR2 SYGVKD come from the germline V gene. CDR3 in amino acids: CAISVGGRSGADTQYF. CDR3 bases: TGTGCCATCAGTGTTGGTGGGAGAAGCGGCGCAGATACGCAGTATTTT.